The present T cell receptor beta chain was sequenced within a study of blood T cell repertoires in COVID-19. The overall study: The analysed material was cDNA or gDNA that came from T cells, B-cell-depleted T cells, or PBMCs.

The data were produced by immunoSEQ multiplex PCR, yet TCRdb's version contains in-frame clones alone and is incomplete. The sample consists of approximately 200,000 clones, approximately 90% of them appearing once. This CDR3 is built from 11 residues. The germline V gene has CDR1 SQVTM and CDR2 ANQGSEA. V was cut by 5 bases and J by 5 bases, with 9 bases left in between. The material sequenced was peripheral blood. The rearrangement uses TRBV29-1 and TRBJ1-1; maybe TRBD1 (6 bases). The receptor's source is a woman in her thirties with active or convalescent COVID-19. CDR3 in amino acids: CSVPTGTEAFF. For the CDR3, the DNA is TGCAGCGTTCCCACAGGGACTGAAGCTTTCTTT. Full variable domain (remainder filled in from reference TRBV29-1 and TRBJ1-1): SAVISQKPSRDICQRGTSLTIQCQVDSQVTMMFWYRQQPGQSLTLIATANQGSEATYESGFVIDKFPISRPNLTFSTLTVSNMSPEDSSIYLCSVPTGTEAFFGQGTRLTVV.